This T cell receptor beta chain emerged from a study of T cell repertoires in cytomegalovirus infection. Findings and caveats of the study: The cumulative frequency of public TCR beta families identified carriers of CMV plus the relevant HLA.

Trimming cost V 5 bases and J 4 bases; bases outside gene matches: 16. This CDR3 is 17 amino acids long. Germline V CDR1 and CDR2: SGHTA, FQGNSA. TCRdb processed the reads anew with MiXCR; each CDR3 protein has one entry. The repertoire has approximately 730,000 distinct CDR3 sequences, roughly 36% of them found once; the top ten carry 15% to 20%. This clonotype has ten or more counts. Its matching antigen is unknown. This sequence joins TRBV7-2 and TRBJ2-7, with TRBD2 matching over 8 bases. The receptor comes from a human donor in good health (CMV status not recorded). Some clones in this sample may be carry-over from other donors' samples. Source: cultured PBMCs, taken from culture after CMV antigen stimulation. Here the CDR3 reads CASSPYLAGGPSYEQYF. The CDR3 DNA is TGTGCCAGCAGCCCCTATTTGGCGGGAGGACCTTCGTACGAGCAGTACTTC. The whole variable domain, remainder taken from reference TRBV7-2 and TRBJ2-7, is GAGVSQSPSNKVTEKGKDVELRCDPISGHTALYWYRQSLGQGLEFLIYFQGNSAPDKSGLPSDRFSAERTGGSVSTLTIQRTQQEDSAVYLCASSPYLAGGPSYEQYFGPGTRLTVT.